This T cell receptor (beta chain) emerged from a study of OX40 agonist ivuxolimab in advanced cancers. Using immunoSEQ multiplex PCR, the repertoire was profiled, and TCRdb retains in-frame clones only, with some absent. The table records roughly 10,000 clones, roughly 67% of them present only once. This material consisted of CD4+ or CD8+ T cells sorted from blood, taken in a trial of the OX40 agonist ivuxolimab. The sequence came from an adult with an advanced solid tumor such as melanoma, head and neck, liver or kidney cancer.

CDR3: CASSRQGADEQYF. The CDR3 coding sequence is TGTGCCAGCAGCCGACAGGGGGCCGACGAGCAGTACTTC. J is TRBJ2-7 and V is TRBV5-4; 10 nucleotides match TRBD1. The trim removed 4 bases at V and 5 bases at J, leaving 3 bases unmatched. Germline assignment: CDR1 SGHNT and CDR2 YYREEE (reference sequence). This CDR3 is 13 amino acids long.